These 8 T cell receptor beta chains came from one sample sequenced in a study of early T cells in non-severe SARS-CoV-2 infection. In TCRdb, the 5' RACE reads were re-called with MiXCR into one record per CDR3 protein. The sample lists tens of thousands of distinct CDR3 sequences, about 7.1% occurring once. The sequencing here drew on whole blood, taken at baseline. The receptors originated from an adult who was a healthcare worker with PCR-confirmed SARS-CoV-2 infection or an uninfected control (not recorded which).

With respect to this clonotype: This may be a read error, as it is one base from a much larger clone. The V call is TRBV7-9, the J call TRBJ2-7; 8 positions match TRBD2. This CDR3 is 13 amino acids long. CDR1 and CDR2 (germline): SEHNR, FQNEAQ (reference sequence). CDR3 loop: CASSSTGLVEQNF. The CDR3 DNA is TGTGCCAGCAGTTCCACGGGACTAGTCGAGCAGAACTTC.

The chain recombines TRBV20-1 with TRBJ1-1, with TRBD1 matching over 10 bases. V shed 6 bases, J shed 0 bases, and the junction held 7 bases outside the gene matches. Germline V lookup: CDR1 DFQATT, CDR2 SNEGSKA (reference sequence). The CDR3 totals 15 residues. CDR3 sequence reads: CSAPRQGALNTEAFF. CDR3 sequence (DNA): TGCAGTGCCCCGAGACAGGGGGCCCTGAACACTGAAGCTTTCTTT.

The sample holds many counts of this clonotype. This rearrangement joins TRBV10-3 to TRBJ2-7, with TRBD1 matching 8 bases. V shed 5 bases and J 2 bases; nucleotides not matched to a gene: 5. The CDR3 consists of 14 residues. CDR1 is ENHRY and CDR2 is SYGVKD in the germline V gene. Written as DNA, the CDR3 is TGTGCCATCAGTCTGGGACAGGTAACCTACGAGCAGTACTTC. This translates into CAISLGQVTYEQYF.

This clonotype was observed a handful of times. This sequence joins TRBV4-3 and TRBJ2-7, with D perhaps being TRBD1 or TRBD2 (6 bases each). Germline values: CDR1 LGHNA, CDR2 YSLEER. There are 14 residues in the CDR3. V shed 4 bases and J shed 4 bases, with 14 bases lying between them. This CDR3 reads CASSPFPGAYEQYF. In DNA, the CDR3 is TGCGCCAGCAGCCCCTTTCCGGGGGCTTACGAGCAGTACTTC.

This clonotype was seen a few times. The chain is built from TRBV6-5 and TRBJ2-3; 9 bases fit TRBD1. Germline loops: CDR1 MNHEY, CDR2 SVGAGI. The V segment lost 7 bases and the J segment 2 bases; nucleotides outside the gene matches: 7. This CDR3 is 15 amino acids long. In DNA form, the CDR3 reads TGTGCCAGCACCCCTACACAGGGGGCCACAGATACGCAGTATTTT. As protein: CASTPTQGATDTQYF.

The sample holds a few counts of this clonotype. The chain employs TRBV28 and TRBJ2-7; 10 bases map to TRBD1. The CDR3 sequence is 15 residues long. Germline CDR1 reads MDHEN; CDR2 reads SYDVKM. V was pared by 4 bases and J by 7 bases, with 10 bases of the junction left unmatched. The CDR3 nucleotides are TGTGCCAGCAGTTCATTGACAGGGGGCCAAGGAGAGCAGTACTTC. It yields the protein CASSSLTGGQGEQYF.

This clonotype was detected many times. The V gene is TRBV5-4, the J gene TRBJ2-7, with 7 bases matching TRBD1. Trimming took 4 bases from V and 2 from J; bases not matched to a gene: 9. The germline V gene encodes CDR1 SGHNT and CDR2 YYREEE (reference sequence). The CDR3 totals 15 residues. The CDR3 region has the DNA TGTGCCAGCAGCCCGCAGGCCGGACAGGCCTACGAGCAGTACTTC. Its translation is CASSPQAGQAYEQYF.

The chain couples TRBV29-1 to TRBJ2-5; D possibly corresponds to TRBD1 (6 bases). CDR3 size: 12 residues. The V end lost 7 bases, the J end lost 4 bases, and 13 bases lay between the germline ends. CDR1 and CDR2 from the germline V gene are SQVTM and ANQGSEA. The CDR3 DNA reads as TGCAGCGCATCGACAGGTGGAGAGACCCAGTACTTC. Amino acid sequence: CSASTGGETQYF.